Each of the 26 T cell receptor beta chains below was sequenced from the same sample in a study of tumor-infiltrating lymphocytes in localized non-small cell lung cancer. Repertoires were generated with immunoSEQ multiplex PCR, while TCRdb's copy carries only in-frame clones and drops some. The sample has some 30,000 clones, roughly 85% seen once. Sequences were obtained from lung tumor tissue. Receptor source: a human donor with non-small cell lung cancer.

The chain recombines TRBV7-2 with TRBJ2-3; a weak D match, TRBD1 (6 bases). Trimming left V 5 bases short and J 2 bases short, with 14 bases between. Per germline, CDR1 SGHTA and CDR2 FQGNSA. The length of the CDR3 is 15 residues. The CDR3 DNA follows: TGTGCCAGCAGCCTCTCCAGGGGAAACACAGATACGCAGTATTTT. Protein: CASSLSRGNTDTQYF.

This chain joins TRBV7-9 and TRBJ2-3, with a possible D match to TRBD2 (6 bases). This CDR3 comprises 16 residues. Between the trimmed V and J ends, which lost 5 bases and 2 bases, there was a span of 17 bases. Germline V CDR1 and CDR2: SEHNR, FQNEAQ (reference sequence). CDR3 amino acids: CASSPIGRGSTDTQYF. The CDR3 DNA follows: TGTGCCAGCAGCCCAATAGGCCGGGGGTCCACAGATACGCAGTATTTT.

The chain has TRBV5-4 and TRBJ1-2; 11 nucleotides agree with TRBD1. Trimming took 5 bases from V and 6 from J; bases not matched to a gene: 6. This CDR3 region has 14 residues. The germline gives CDR1 SGHNT, CDR2 YYREEE (reference sequence). CDR3 sequence (DNA): TGTGCCAGCAGTCTCCCGGACAGGGGGCATGGCTACACCTTC. Amino acid sequence: CASSLPDRGHGYTF.

This clone was observed once. The rearrangement uses TRBV18 and TRBJ2-7, with TRBD1 matching 11 bases. Germline assignment: CDR1 KGHSH and CDR2 LQKENI. The CDR3 runs 15 residues. After removal of 3 bases from V and 5 bases from J, the junction contained 6 bases not matched to a gene. CDR3 in DNA: TGTGCCAGCTCACCTTGGACAGGGGGCGACGACGAGCAGTACTTC. The encoded protein is CASSPWTGGDDEQYF.

The chain links TRBV11-2 to TRBJ1-1; D unresolved. The CDR3 sequence is 17 residues long. The germline V gene has CDR1 SGHAT and CDR2 FQNNGV. With 5 bases removed from V and 1 base from J, the gap between germline ends came to 20 bases. The CDR3 region has the DNA TGTGCCAGCAGCCCAACAGTAGGTGGTTTCTCGAACACTGAAGCTTTCTTT. Translation gives CASSPTVGGFSNTEAFF.

The gene calls are TRBV5-1 and TRBJ2-5; D might be TRBD2 (5 bases). The CDR3 runs to 15 residues. Trimming removed 1 base at V and 5 bases at J, with 15 bases between. CDR1 is SGHRS and CDR2 is YFSETQ in the germline V gene. CDR3 bases: TGCGCCAGCAGCTTGAAGCCGGGGTATGGGGAGACCCAGTACTTC. Translation: CASSLKPGYGETQYF.

By proportion, this clone is medium-sized (0.01 to 0.1%). The CDR3 DNA is TGTGCCACCAGCCCCAGATGGGGGAGGGTCCACTCTGGGGCCAACGTCCTGACTTTC. Its translation is CATSPRWGRVHSGANVLTF. The chain carries TRBV15 and TRBJ2-6; 7 positions agree with TRBD2. Germline assignment: CDR1 LNHNV and CDR2 YYDKDF (reference sequence). The length of the CDR3 is 19 residues. J lost 0 bases, V lost 5 bases, and 13 bases had no gene match.

This clone has only one observation. The V call is TRBV5-1, the J call TRBJ2-7; maybe TRBD1 (6 bases). The V and J ends lost 4 bases and 1 base respectively, with 18 bases between them. The germline gives CDR1 SGHRS, CDR2 YFSETQ. The CDR3 totals 16 residues. The DNA for the CDR3 is TGCGCCAGCAGCGCCACGTCAGGGGCAGGGTCCTACGAGCAGTACTTC. Its protein is CASSATSGAGSYEQYF.

CDR3 nucleotide sequence: TGTGCCAGCAGCGTAGCATACTATCCTGAGACCCAGTACTTC. Encoded protein: CASSVAYYPETQYF. V is TRBV9 and J is TRBJ2-5; D not certain. The CDR3 totals 14 residues. The germline gives CDR1 SGDLS, CDR2 YYNGEE. Trimming pared 0 bases from V and 5 bases from J, leaving 11 bases between.

The count of this clone is one. The chain uses TRBV4-3 and TRBJ1-2, with TRBD1 matching over 9 bases. The length of the CDR3 is 15 residues. The germline V gene has CDR1 LGHNA and CDR2 YSLEER. Trimming cost V 2 bases and J 2 bases; bases outside gene matches: 3. The CDR3 DNA reads TGCGCCAGCAGCCAACCTGGGACAGGGAACTATGGCTACACCTTC. It specifies CASSQPGTGNYGYTF.

The chain uses TRBV14 and TRBJ1-2, with TRBD1 as a possible D gene (5 bases). The CDR3 runs 15 residues. V was trimmed by 0 bases and J by 3 bases, leaving 11 bases between them. CDR1 is SGHDN, CDR2 FVKESK, per germline. CDR3 in DNA: TGTGCCAGCAGCCAAGATTGGGGGACCGACTATGGCTACACCTTC. Translating it yields CASSQDWGTDYGYTF.

The V call is TRBV27, the J call TRBJ2-5, with 12 bases that match TRBD1. Trimming at V came to 6 bases and at J to 1 base, leaving 6 bases not matched to a gene. CDR1 and CDR2 (germline): MNHEY, SMNVEV (reference sequence). The CDR3 covers 16 residues. For the CDR3, the DNA is TGTGCCAGCAGCCGCGGGACAGGGGGCCTCCAAGAGACCCAGTACTTC. Protein sequence: CASSRGTGGLQETQYF.

J is TRBJ2-3 and V is TRBV2; D gene unclear. Between the trimmed V and J ends, which lost 6 bases and 0 bases, there was a span of 13 bases. CDR1 and CDR2 (germline): SNHLY, FYNNEI. The CDR3 has 15 residues. Here the CDR3 reads CASRSLSSSTDTQYF. The CDR3 DNA reads TGTGCCAGCAGGTCACTATCCAGTAGCACAGATACGCAGTATTTT.

In its sample, this clone was seen once. The chain uses TRBV5-8 and TRBJ2-2, with 7 bases aligning to TRBD1. The germline V gene has CDR1 SGHTS and CDR2 YDEGEE. V dropped 4 bases and J dropped 4; count of bases not matched to a gene: 4. The CDR3 contains 14 residues. CDR3 bases: TGTGCCAGCAGCAGGGACAGACTCACCGGGGAGCTGTTTTTT. This translates into CASSRDRLTGELFF.

The chain has TRBV30 and TRBJ1-2; D perhaps matches TRBD1 (5 bases). The germline V gene encodes CDR1 GTSNPN and CDR2 SVGIG (reference sequence). The CDR3 loop spans 15 amino acids. With 3 bases removed from V and 6 bases from J, the gap between germline ends came to 20 bases. CDR3 region: CAWREKGLLGHGYTF. CDR3 coding DNA: TGTGCCTGGAGAGAGAAGGGACTTCTGGGCCATGGCTACACCTTC. The full variable domain, in which reference TRBV30 and TRBJ1-2 provide the parts outside the CDR3, is SQTIHQWPATLVQPVGSPLSLECTVEGTSNPNLYWYRQAAGRGLQLLFYSVGIGQISSEVPQNLSASRPQDRQFILSSKKLLLSDSGFYLCAWREKGLLGHGYTFGSGTRLTVV.

V and J are TRBV4-2 and TRBJ1-4, with D maybe TRBD1 (5 bases). Looked up from germline, CDR1 is LGHNA and CDR2 is YNFKEQ. Deletions cut 0 bases from V and 7 bases from J, with 15 bases between. The CDR3 extends over 16 amino acids. CDR3 coding DNA: TGTGCCAGCAGCCAAGATCTTGGAGGGGATGGTGAAAAACTGTTTTTT. This codes for CASSQDLGGDGEKLFF.

The chain employs TRBV6-5 and TRBJ2-7; 7 nucleotides match TRBD1. This CDR3 has 13 amino acids. Germline CDR1 MNHEY, CDR2 SVGAGI. J lost 0 bases, V lost 6 bases, and 2 bases had no gene match. CDR3 sequence reads: CASRAGGSYEQYF. The CDR3, as DNA: TGTGCCAGCAGGGCAGGGGGCTCCTACGAGCAGTACTTC.

V is TRBV6-5 and J is TRBJ1-3; the D is unclear. The CDR3 is 16 amino acids. With 0 bases removed from V and 0 bases from J, the gap between germline ends came to 9 bases. The germline V gene has CDR1 MNHEY and CDR2 SVGAGI. This CDR3 is CASSYSIKISGNTIYF. Written as DNA, the CDR3 is TGTGCCAGCAGTTACTCGATAAAGATCTCTGGAAACACCATATATTTT.

This chain links TRBV6-5 with TRBJ1-1, with D unresolved. V was trimmed by 8 bases and J by 4 bases, leaving 14 bases between them. There are 13 residues in the CDR3. Germline CDR1 is MNHEY and CDR2 is SVGAGI. CDR3 nucleotide sequence: TGTGCCAGCCCACCCGGCAGTCCCACTGAAGCTTTCTTT. Amino acids: CASPPGSPTEAFF.

The V call is TRBV19, the J call TRBJ1-4; maybe TRBD1 (6 bases). The germline CDR1 and CDR2 sequences are LNHDA and SQIVND (reference sequence). The V gene lost 9 bases and the J gene lost 7 bases, with 21 bases spanning the gap. The CDR3 spans 15 residues. In DNA, the CDR3 is TGTGCCAGCGCAGGGTCAGGGGCAGTTCTTGAAAAACTGTTTTTT. Its protein is CASAGSGAVLEKLFF.

The rearrangement joins TRBV2 to TRBJ1-5; TRBD1 aligns across 8 bases. The J segment lost 0 bases and the V segment lost 6 bases, leaving 13 bases of the junction unmatched. The length of the CDR3 is 18 residues. The germline CDR1 and CDR2 sequences are SNHLY and FYNNEI. CDR3 in amino acids: CASSVSFTGGYSNQPQHF. The CDR3 nucleotides are TGTGCCAGCAGCGTCTCTTTTACAGGGGGATATAGCAATCAGCCCCAGCATTTT.

The CDR3 loop is CASSYFQGARGYTF. The CDR3 region has the DNA TGTGCCAGCAGTTACTTCCAGGGGGCGCGGGGCTACACCTTC. The chain is built from TRBV6-5 and TRBJ1-2, with 8 bases that match TRBD1. Germline loops: CDR1 MNHEY, CDR2 SVGAGI. This CDR3 is built from 14 residues. J lost 8 bases, V lost 1 base, and 6 bases had no gene match.

The J gene is TRBJ2-2, the V gene TRBV29-1, with a possible D match to TRBD2 (5 bases). Germline V gene lookup returns CDR1 SQVTM and CDR2 ANQGSEA. V lost 5 bases and J 3 bases, leaving 13 bases between the germline ends. This CDR3 contains 14 residues. The CDR3 spells CSVKNRTYTGELFF. The CDR3 DNA reads TGCAGCGTTAAGAATAGGACTTACACCGGGGAGCTGTTTTTT.

This sequence joins TRBV5-1 and TRBJ2-2; no firm D call. The CDR3 runs to 16 residues. V was cut by 1 base and J by 5 bases, with 15 bases left in between. Germline V gives CDR1 SGHRS, CDR2 YFSETQ. The CDR3 spells CASSLLGVRQTGELFF. CDR3 DNA sequence: TGCGCCAGCAGCTTGCTTGGGGTGAGGCAAACCGGGGAGCTGTTTTTT.

V usage is TRBV5-4 and J usage is TRBJ2-2, with D hard to call. The CDR3 is 16 residues long. Germline V gene lookup returns CDR1 SGHNT and CDR2 YYREEE (reference sequence). Trimming shortened V by 0 bases and J by 1 base, and 10 bases separated the two germline ends. The CDR3 here is CASSLGQRLNTGELFF. CDR3 coding DNA: TGTGCCAGCAGCTTGGGGCAGAGATTGAACACCGGGGAGCTGTTTTTT. Supplemented by reference TRBV5-4 and TRBJ2-2, the full variable domain reads ETGVTQSPTHLIKTRGQQVTLRCSSQSGHNTVSWYQQALGQGPQFIFQYYREEENGRGNFPPRFSGLQFPNYSSELNVNALELDDSALYLCASSLGQRLNTGELFFGEGSRLTVL.

A note on this clone: One end of the junction varies from germline; a read error may be responsible. The chain uses TRBV9 and TRBJ1-6; 9 nucleotides match TRBD1. CDR1 SGDLS and CDR2 YYNGEE come from the germline V gene. This CDR3 is 15 amino acids long. The CDR3 DNA follows: TGTGCCAGCAGCTCACTGGGGACAGGGCGTTCACCCCTCCATTTT. Protein: CASSSLGTGRSPLHF.